This T cell receptor beta chain was observed in a study of cytomegalovirus exposure and HLA in healthy donors. Overall study results and limits: The study put roughly 160 TCR beta chains on its list as cytomegalovirus-associated.

The germline CDR1 and CDR2 sequences are SNHLY and FYNNEI. This CDR3 is 16 amino acids long. J was trimmed by 5 bases and V by 3 bases; bases with no gene match: 6. This clone is a singleton in its sample. Its antigen is as yet unknown. Here immunoSEQ multiplex PCR was the method, and the copy in TCRdb shows in-frame clones only, minus some. Of about 120,000 clones listed, about 83% are singletons. The TCR originated in a young woman in good health and CMV-seronegative. Specimen: PBMCs. This sequence joins TRBV2 and TRBJ1-6, with TRBD1 matching 8 bases. The CDR3 loop reads CASSERQGRDNSPLHF. The CDR3 DNA is TGTGCCAGCAGTGAGAGACAGGGGCGTGATAATTCACCCCTCCACTTT.